The sequence of this TCR beta chain was determined in a study of patients and donors after allogeneic stem cell transplantation. V lost 0 bases, J lost 4 bases, and 15 bases stayed unmatched. From germline, CDR1 is SGHKS and CDR2 YYEKEE (reference sequence). The CDR3 contains 18 residues. TCRdb reprocessed the RT-PCR reads with MiXCR, giving one entry per CDR3 protein. Counted here are some 880,000 distinct CDR3 sequences, about 20% occurring once; the ten biggest clones make up 5% to 6.5%. The TCR was taken from a human donor who was either an allogeneic HSCT recipient or a stem cell or donor lymphocyte infusion donor (not recorded which). It is not recorded whose cells these are; they may come from a transplant donor. The source material was blood, either unsorted or a sorted T cell fraction (not recorded which). This chain uses TRBV5-5 with TRBJ1-1, with TRBD1 matching over 7 bases. CDR3 residues: CASSLERGTAPFGTEAFF. The CDR3 nucleotides are TGTGCCAGCAGCTTGGAGAGGGGGACAGCGCCTTTCGGCACTGAAGCTTTCTTT. The whole variable domain, remainder taken from reference TRBV5-5 and TRBJ1-1, is DAGVTQSPTHLIKTRGQQVTLRCSPISGHKSVSWYQQVLGQGPQFIFQYYEKEERGRGNFPDRFSARQFPNYSSELNVNALLLGDSALYLCASSLERGTAPFGTEAFFGQGTRLTVV.